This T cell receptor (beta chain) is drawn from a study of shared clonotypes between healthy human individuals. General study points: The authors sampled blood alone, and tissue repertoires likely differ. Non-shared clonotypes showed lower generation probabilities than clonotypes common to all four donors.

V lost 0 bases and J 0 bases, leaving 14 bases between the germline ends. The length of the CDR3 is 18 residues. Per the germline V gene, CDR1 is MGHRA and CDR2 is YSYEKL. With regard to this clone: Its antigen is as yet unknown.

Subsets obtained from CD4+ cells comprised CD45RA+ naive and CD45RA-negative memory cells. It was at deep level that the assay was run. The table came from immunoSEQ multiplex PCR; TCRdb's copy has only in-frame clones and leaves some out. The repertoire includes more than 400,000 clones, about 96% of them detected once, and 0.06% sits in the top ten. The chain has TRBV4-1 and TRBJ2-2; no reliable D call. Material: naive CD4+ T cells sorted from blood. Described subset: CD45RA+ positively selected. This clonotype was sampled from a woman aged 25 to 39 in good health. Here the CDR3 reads CASSQEMDPEANTGELFF. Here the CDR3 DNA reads TGCGCCAGCAGCCAAGAAATGGACCCAGAAGCGAACACCGGGGAGCTGTTTTTT.